This entry features one TCR beta chain sequence. TCR beta CDR3 regions were amplified from RNA transcripts. During a first-round RT-PCR of the TCR CDR3, the HTBI primer set was used. Using its own MiXCR run on the multiplex PCR reads, TCRdb lists one record per CDR3 protein. The data hold around 500,000 distinct CDR3 sequences, with 22% observed a single time. Uncontrolled infection, other autoimmune disease, pregnancy or lactation barred patients from enrollment. Diagnosing involved the use of clinical symptoms, serum thyroxine and TRAb, thyroid ultrasound and orbital computed tomography. This sample was taken from a study of T cells in Graves' hyperthyroidism and ophthalmopathy. Material: blood. This receptor was identified in a woman in her seventies with Graves' ophthalmopathy.

The CDR3 sequence: CASSQTAMNTEAFF. The CDR3 bases are TGTGCCAGCAGTCAAACAGCCATGAACACTGAAGCTTTCTTT. The chain carries TRBV28 and TRBJ1-1; D not certain. Germline V gene lookup returns CDR1 MDHEN and CDR2 SYDVKM. There are 14 residues in the CDR3. V lost 5 bases, J lost 0 bases, and 10 bases lay in between.